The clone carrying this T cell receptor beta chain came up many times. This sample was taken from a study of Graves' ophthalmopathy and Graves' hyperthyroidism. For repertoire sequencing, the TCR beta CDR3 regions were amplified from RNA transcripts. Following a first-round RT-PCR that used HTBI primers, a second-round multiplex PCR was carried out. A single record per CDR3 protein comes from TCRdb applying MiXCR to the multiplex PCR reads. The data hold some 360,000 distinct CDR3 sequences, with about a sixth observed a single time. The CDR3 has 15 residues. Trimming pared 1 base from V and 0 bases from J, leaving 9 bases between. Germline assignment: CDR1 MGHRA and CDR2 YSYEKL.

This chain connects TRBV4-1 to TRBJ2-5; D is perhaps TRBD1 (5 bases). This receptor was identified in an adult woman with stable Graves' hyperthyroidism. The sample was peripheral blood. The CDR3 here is CASSQGPGYQETQYF. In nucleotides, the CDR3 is TGCGCCAGCAGCCAAGGGCCAGGGTACCAAGAGACCCAGTACTTC.